This T cell receptor (beta chain) was profiled in a study of blood T cell repertoires in COVID-19. On the study more broadly: The United States, Italy and Spain were the sources of the acute and convalescent COVID-19 samples.

The CDR3 spans 15 residues. The germline V gene has CDR1 SGHTA and CDR2 FQGNSA. Trimming took 1 base from V and 4 from J, leaving 10 bases between them. In the source study's methods: Amplification from reference gene primers served as the basis for estimated nucleated cell counts. The table came from immunoSEQ multiplex PCR; TCRdb's copy has only in-frame clones and leaves some out. D and trimming were read from the DNA, whereas the V and J calls and clone size are those reported in that table. The sample holds hundreds of thousands of clones, 88% seen once. What the recovered Cohort 3 donors had was two negative PCRs, clearance, or symptom resolution. This clone has just a few counts.

The sequence was obtained from a woman in her forties or fifties who had recovered from COVID-19. The J gene is TRBJ2-2, the V gene TRBV7-2; D possibly corresponds to TRBD2 (6 bases). Sequenced input: PBMCs or T cells enriched from blood (not recorded which). CDR3 amino acids: CASSLGPTSTGELFF. The CDR3, as DNA: TGTGCCAGCAGCTTAGGTCCGACTAGCACCGGGGAGCTGTTTTTT.